This record looks at one T cell receptor beta chain sequence and its context. Its specificity is not known. Assay: immunoSEQ multiplex PCR; the TCRdb copy retains only in-frame clones and omits some. The sample lists approximately 11,000 clones, around 90% seen once, with approximately 56% in the top ten. PRAID featured immunodeficiency plus autoinflammation. The sample belongs to a study of stem cell transplantation in POMP-related autoinflammatory disease. Study context: Defective thymoproteasomes were hypothesized to impair CD8+ T-cell positive selection. Before transplant: CD4+ naive skewing, low CD8+ proportions, reduced cytokine secretion. Broader study findings: Patients with PRAID showed a restricted number of unique TRB V-J gene pairings. PRAID patients trended toward lower TRB diversity and higher clonality in all analyzed T-cell subsets.

The specimen was CD8+ T cells from PBMCs, collected before stem cell transplantation. The receptor was isolated from a human donor with POMP-related autoinflammation and immune dysregulation (PRAID).

The CDR3 loop reads CASSLRQRLNEKLFF. CDR3 DNA sequence: TGTGCCAGCAGCTTACGACAGAGACTCAATGAAAAACTGTTTTTT. This chain joins TRBV5-8 and TRBJ1-4, with a possible D match to TRBD1 (5 bases). The CDR3 covers 15 residues. The germline V gene encodes CDR1 SGHTS and CDR2 YDEGEE. The V gene lost 2 bases and the J gene lost 5 bases, with 13 bases spanning the gap.